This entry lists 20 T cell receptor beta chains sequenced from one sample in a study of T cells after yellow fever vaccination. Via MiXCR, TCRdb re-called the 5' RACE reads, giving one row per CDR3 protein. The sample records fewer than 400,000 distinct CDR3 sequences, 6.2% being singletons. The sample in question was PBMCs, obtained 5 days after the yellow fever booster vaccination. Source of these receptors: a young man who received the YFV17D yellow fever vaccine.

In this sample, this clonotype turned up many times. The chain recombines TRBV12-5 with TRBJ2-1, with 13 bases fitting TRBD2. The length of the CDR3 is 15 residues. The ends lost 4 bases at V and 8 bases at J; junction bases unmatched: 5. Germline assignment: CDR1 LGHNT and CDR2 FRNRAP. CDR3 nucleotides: TGTGCTAGTGGTTCTGGACTAGCGGGAGAGGATGAGCAGTTCTTC. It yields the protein CASGSGLAGEDEQFF.

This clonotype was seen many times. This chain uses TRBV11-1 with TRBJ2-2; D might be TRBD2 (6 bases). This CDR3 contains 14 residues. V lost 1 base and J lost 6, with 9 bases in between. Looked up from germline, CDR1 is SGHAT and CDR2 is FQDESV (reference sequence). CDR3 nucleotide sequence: TGTGCCAGCAGCTTAGAGGGGACTGCCGGGGAGCTGTTTTTT. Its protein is CASSLEGTAGELFF.

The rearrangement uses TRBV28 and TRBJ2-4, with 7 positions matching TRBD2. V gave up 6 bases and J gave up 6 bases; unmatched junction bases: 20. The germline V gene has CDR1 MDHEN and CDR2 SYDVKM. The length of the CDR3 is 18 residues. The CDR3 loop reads CASSPDNGGREGGNIQYF. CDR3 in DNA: TGTGCCAGCAGCCCCGATAACGGCGGGAGAGAAGGAGGAAACATTCAGTACTTC.

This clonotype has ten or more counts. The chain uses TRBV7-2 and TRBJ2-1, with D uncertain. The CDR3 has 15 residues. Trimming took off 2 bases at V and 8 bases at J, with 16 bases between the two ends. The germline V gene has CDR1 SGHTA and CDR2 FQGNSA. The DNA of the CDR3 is TGTGCCAGCAGCTTACGGGCCAGGTTTGTACATGAGCAGTTCTTC. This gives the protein CASSLRARFVHEQFF.

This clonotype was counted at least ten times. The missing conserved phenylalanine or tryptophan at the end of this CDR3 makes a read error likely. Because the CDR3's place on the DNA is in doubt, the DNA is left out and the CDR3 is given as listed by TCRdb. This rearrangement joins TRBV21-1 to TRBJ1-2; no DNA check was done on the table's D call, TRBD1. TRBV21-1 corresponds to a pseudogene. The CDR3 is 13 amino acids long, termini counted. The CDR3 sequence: CASSKNMQGPGEI.

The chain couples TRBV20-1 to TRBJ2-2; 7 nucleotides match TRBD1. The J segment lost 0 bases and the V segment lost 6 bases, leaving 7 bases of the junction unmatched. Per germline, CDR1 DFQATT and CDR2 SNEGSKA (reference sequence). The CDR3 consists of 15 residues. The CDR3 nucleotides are TGCAGTGCCACGCTTGGGACAGCGAACACCGGGGAGCTGTTTTTT. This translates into CSATLGTANTGELFF.

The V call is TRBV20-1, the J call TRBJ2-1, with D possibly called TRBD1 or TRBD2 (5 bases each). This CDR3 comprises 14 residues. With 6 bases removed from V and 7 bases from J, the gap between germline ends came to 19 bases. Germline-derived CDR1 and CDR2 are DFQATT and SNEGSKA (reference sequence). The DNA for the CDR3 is TGCAGTGCCAACCGGGACGTAACTCGGAATGAGCAGTTCTTC. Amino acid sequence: CSANRDVTRNEQFF.

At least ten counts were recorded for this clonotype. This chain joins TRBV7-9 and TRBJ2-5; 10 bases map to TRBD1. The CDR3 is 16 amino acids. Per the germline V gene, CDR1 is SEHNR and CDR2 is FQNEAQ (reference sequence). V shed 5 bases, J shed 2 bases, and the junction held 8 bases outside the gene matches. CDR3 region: CASSRDRGGSQETQYF. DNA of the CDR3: TGTGCCAGCAGCCGGGACAGGGGAGGAAGTCAAGAGACCCAGTACTTC.

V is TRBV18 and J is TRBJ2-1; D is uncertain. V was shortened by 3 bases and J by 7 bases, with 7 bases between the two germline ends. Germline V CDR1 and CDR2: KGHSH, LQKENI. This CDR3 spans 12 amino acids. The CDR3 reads CASSPTDNEQFF. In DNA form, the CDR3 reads TGTGCCAGCTCACCCACCGATAATGAGCAGTTCTTC.

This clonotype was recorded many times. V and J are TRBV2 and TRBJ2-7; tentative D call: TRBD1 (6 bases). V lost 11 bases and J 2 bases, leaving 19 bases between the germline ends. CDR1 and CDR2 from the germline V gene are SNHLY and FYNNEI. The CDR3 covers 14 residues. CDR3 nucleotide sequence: TGTGCCGGGTTCCGGGACATAAAAACCTACGAGCAGTACTTC. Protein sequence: CAGFRDIKTYEQYF.

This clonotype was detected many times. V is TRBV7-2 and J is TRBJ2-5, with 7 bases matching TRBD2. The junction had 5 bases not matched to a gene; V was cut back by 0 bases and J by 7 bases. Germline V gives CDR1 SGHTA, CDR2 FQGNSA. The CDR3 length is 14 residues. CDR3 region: CASSLAQRESTQYF. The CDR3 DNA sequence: TGTGCCAGCAGCTTAGCGCAGCGGGAATCGACCCAGTACTTC.

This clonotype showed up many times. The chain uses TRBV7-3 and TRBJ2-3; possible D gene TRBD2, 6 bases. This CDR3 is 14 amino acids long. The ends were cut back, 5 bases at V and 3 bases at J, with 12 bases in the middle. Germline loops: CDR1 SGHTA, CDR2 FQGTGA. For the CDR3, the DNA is TGTGCCAGCAGCCCGGGACTGGAAACAGATACGCAGTATTTT. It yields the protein CASSPGLETDTQYF.

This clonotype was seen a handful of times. Here the CDR3 DNA reads TGCAGTGCTAGGCTCGGGACGAGCAATCAGCCCCAGCATTTT. Its protein is CSARLGTSNQPQHF. The chain combines TRBV20-1 with TRBJ1-5; a weak D match, TRBD1 (5 bases). Germline assignment: CDR1 DFQATT and CDR2 SNEGSKA (reference sequence). Trimming took 3 bases from V and 1 from J, leaving 10 bases between them. This CDR3 comprises 14 residues.

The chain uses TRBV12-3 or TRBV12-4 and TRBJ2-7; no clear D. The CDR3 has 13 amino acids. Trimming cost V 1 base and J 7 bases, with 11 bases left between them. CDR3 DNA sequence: TGTGCCAGCAGTTTAGACACCTCTCGAGAGCAGTACTTC. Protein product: CASSLDTSREQYF.

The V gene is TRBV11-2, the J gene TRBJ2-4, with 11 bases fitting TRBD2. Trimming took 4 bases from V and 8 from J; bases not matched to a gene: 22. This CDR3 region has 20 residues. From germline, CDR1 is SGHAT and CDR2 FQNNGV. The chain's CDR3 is CASSSRMGPLAGGLGDIQYF. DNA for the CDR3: TGTGCCAGCAGCTCTCGAATGGGGCCCTTAGCGGGAGGGCTCGGCGACATTCAGTACTTC.

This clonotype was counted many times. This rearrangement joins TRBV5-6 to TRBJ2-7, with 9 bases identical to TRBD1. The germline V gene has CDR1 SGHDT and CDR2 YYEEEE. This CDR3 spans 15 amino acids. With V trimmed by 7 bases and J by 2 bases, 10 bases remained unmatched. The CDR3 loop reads CASGKPGQGPYEQYF. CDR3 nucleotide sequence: TGTGCCAGCGGCAAACCGGGACAGGGACCCTACGAGCAGTACTTC.

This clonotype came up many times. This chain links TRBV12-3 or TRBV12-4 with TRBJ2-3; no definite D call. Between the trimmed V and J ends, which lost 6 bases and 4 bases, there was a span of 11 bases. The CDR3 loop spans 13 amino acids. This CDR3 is CASSFSGADTQYF. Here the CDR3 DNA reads TGTGCCAGCAGCTTTTCTGGTGCAGATACGCAGTATTTT.

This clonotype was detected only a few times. CDR3 coding DNA: TGCAGTGCTAGAGATTCCGGATACTCGCTCCATGAGCAGTTCTTC. Its translation: CSARDSGYSLHEQFF. The genes are TRBV20-1 and TRBJ2-1; D remains unclear. Per the germline V gene, CDR1 is DFQATT and CDR2 is SNEGSKA (reference sequence). This CDR3 spans 15 amino acids. The ends were cut back, 0 bases at V and 8 bases at J, with 17 bases in the middle.

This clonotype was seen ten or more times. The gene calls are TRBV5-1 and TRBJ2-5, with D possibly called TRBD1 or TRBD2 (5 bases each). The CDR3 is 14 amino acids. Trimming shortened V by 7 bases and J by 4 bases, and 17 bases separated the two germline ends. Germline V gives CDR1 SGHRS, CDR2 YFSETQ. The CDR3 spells CASGRGTVGETQYF. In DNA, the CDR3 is TGCGCCAGCGGCAGAGGGACGGTTGGAGAGACCCAGTACTTC.

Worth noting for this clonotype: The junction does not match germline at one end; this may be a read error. CDR3 sequence reads: CCARIATGQGYNEQFF. The DNA of the CDR3 is TGCTGTGCCAGAATAGCCACGGGACAGGGTTACAATGAGCAGTTCTTC. The rearrangement links TRBV20-1 to TRBJ2-1; TRBD1 aligns across 9 bases. CDR1 and CDR2 (germline): DFQATT, SNEGSKA (reference sequence). This CDR3 has 16 amino acids.